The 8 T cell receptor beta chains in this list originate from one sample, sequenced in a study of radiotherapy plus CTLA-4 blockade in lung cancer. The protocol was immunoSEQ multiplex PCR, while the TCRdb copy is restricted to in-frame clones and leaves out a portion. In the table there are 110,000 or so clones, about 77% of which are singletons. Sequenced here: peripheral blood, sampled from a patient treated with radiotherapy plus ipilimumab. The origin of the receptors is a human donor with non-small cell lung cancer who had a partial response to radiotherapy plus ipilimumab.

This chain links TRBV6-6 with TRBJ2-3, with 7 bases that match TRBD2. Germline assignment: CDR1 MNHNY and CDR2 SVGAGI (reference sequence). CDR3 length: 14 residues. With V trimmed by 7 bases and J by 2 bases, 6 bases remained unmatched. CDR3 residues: CASTSGPVTDTQYF. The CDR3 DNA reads TGTGCCAGCACTAGCGGCCCTGTCACAGATACGCAGTATTTT.

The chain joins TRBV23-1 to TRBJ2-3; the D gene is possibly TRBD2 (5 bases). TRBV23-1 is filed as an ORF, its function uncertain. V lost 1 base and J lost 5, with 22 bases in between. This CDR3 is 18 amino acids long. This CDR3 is CASSQFRHPRGWRDTQYF. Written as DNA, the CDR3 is TGCGCCAGCAGTCAATTTCGCCACCCGCGAGGGTGGAGAGATACGCAGTATTTT.

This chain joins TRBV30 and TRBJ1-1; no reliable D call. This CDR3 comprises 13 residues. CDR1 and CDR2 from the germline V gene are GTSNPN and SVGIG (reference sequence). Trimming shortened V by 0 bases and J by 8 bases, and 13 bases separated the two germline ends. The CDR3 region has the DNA TGTGCCTGGAGTGTCGGGTCTTTGTGGGAAGCTTTCTTT. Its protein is CAWSVGSLWEAFF.

CDR3 amino acids: CAWSRDRVSRGYTF. The CDR3 nucleotides are TGTGCCTGGAGCCGGGACAGGGTATCAAGAGGCTACACCTTC. The J gene is TRBJ1-2, the V gene TRBV30; 9 bases match TRBD1. The V and J ends lost 3 bases and 8 bases, in that order; junction bases with no gene match: 10. This CDR3 comprises 14 residues. The germline gives CDR1 GTSNPN, CDR2 SVGIG (reference sequence).

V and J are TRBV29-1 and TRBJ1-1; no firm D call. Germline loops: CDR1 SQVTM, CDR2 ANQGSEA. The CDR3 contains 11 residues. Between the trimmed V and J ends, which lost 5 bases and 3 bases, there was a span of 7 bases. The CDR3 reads CSVTKYTEAFF. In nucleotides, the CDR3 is TGCAGCGTTACTAAATACACTGAAGCTTTCTTT.

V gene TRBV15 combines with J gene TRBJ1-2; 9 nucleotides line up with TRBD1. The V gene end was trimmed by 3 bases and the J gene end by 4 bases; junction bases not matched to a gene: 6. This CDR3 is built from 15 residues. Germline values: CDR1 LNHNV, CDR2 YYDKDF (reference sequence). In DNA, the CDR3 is TGTGCCACCAGCAGTCCTACAGGGGGCGGCTATGGCTACACCTTC. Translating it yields CATSSPTGGGYGYTF. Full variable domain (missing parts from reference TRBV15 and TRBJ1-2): DAMVIQNPRYQVTQFGKPVTLSCSQTLNHNVMYWYQQKSSQAPKLLFHYYDKDFNNEADTPDNFQSRRPNTSFCFLDIRSPGLGDTAMYLCATSSPTGGGYGYTFGSGTRLTVV.

Here the CDR3 reads CASSPTGTLNTEAFF. The DNA for the CDR3 is TGCGCCAGCAGCCCCACCGGGACATTGAACACTGAAGCTTTCTTT. The chain couples TRBV4-1 to TRBJ1-1; D might be TRBD1 (6 bases). CDR3 length: 15 amino acids. V lost 4 bases and J lost 0, with 12 bases in between. Germline values: CDR1 MGHRA, CDR2 YSYEKL.

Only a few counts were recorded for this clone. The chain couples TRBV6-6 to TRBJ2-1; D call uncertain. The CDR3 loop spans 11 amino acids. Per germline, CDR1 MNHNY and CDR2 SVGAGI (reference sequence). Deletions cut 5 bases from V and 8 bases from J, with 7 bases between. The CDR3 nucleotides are TGTGCCAGCAGTGAACGGGATGAGCAGTTCTTC. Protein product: CASSERDEQFF.